This TCR beta chain was captured by sequencing in a study of early T cells in non-severe SARS-CoV-2 infection. MiXCR, run by TCRdb on the 5' RACE reads, gives a single entry per CDR3 protein. The sample yields some 50,000 distinct CDR3 sequences, 9.3% seen once. V dropped 2 bases and J dropped 4 bases, with 6 bases sitting between them. The CDR3 is 13 residues long. Germline V lookup: CDR1 WNHNN, CDR2 SYGVQD (reference sequence). The chain links TRBV10-1 to TRBJ1-5; D is unresolved. Sequencing was carried out using whole blood. The TCR sequence derives from an adult who was a healthcare worker with PCR-confirmed SARS-CoV-2 infection or an uninfected control (not recorded which). In DNA, the CDR3 is TGCGCCAGCAGTGAGCAAGTTAATCAGCCCCAGCATTTT. It codes for CASSEQVNQPQHF.